This T cell receptor beta chain derives from a study of preoperative IRX-2 immunotherapy in early breast cancer. Treatment given: preoperative locoregional IRX-2 cytokine immunotherapy. This phase Ib study tested locoregional IRX-2 cytokine immunotherapy given before surgery. The CDR3 extends over 15 amino acids. The germline V and J ends were trimmed by 6 bases and 9 bases, with 18 bases remaining between them. The germline V gene has CDR1 MNHGY and CDR2 SAAAGT. Data came from immunoSEQ multiplex PCR; TCRdb stores just in-frame clones and leaves some out. Among approximately 38,000 clones, roughly 82% were seen once, and the ten largest hold about 1.5%.

The TCR originated in a human donor with breast cancer. Sequenced here: lymph node tissue, sampled after IRX-2 immunotherapy. The gene calls are TRBV6-8 and TRBJ1-6; possible D gene TRBD1, 6 bases. DNA for the CDR3: TGTGCCAGCAGCCCTGAAGGGGGGCAGGTTTCACCCCTCCACTTT. Translated: CASSPEGGQVSPLHF.